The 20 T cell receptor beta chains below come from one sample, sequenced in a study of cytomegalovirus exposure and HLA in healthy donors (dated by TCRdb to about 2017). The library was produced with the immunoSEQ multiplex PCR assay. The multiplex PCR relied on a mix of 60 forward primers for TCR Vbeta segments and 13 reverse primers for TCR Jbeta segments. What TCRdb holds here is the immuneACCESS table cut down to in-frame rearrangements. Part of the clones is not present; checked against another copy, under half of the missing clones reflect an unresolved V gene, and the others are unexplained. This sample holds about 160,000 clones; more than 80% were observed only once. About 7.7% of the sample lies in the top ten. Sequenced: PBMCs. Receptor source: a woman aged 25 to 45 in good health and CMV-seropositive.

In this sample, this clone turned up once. CDR3 loop: CAWSQAHSWVAPEADTQYF. The CDR3 bases are TGTGCCTGGAGTCAAGCCCATAGCTGGGTAGCCCCTGAAGCAGATACGCAGTATTTT. The V call is TRBV30, the J call TRBJ2-3, with D unresolved. Germline V CDR1 and CDR2: GTSNPN, SVGIG (reference sequence). There are 19 residues in the CDR3. V lost 2 bases and J 4 bases, leaving 28 bases between the germline ends.

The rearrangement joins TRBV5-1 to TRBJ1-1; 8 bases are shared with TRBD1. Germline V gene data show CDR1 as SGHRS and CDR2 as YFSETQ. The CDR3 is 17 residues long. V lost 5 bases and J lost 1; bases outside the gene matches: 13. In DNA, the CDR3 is TGCGCCAGCAGAGTCATGACAGGGGCGAATGGGAACACTGAAGCTTTCTTT. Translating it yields CASRVMTGANGNTEAFF.

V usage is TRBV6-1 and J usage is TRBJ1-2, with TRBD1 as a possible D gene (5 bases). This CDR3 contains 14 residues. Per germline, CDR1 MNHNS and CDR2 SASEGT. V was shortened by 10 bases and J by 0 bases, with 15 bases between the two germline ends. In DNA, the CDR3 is TGTGCCACGCAACTGACAGCCTCTAACTATGGCTACACCTTC. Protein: CATQLTASNYGYTF.

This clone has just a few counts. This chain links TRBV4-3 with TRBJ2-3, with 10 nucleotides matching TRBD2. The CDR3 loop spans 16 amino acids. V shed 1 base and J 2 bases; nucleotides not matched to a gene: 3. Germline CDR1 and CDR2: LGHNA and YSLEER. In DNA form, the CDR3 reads TGCGCCAGCAGCCAAGGAGCGGGGGGGTTCACAGATACGCAGTATTTT. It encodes CASSQGAGGFTDTQYF.

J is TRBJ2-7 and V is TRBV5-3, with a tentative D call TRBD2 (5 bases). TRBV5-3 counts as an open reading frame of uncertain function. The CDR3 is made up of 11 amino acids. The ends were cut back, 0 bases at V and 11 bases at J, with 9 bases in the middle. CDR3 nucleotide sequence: TGTGCCAGAAGCTTGGCCCCGCGGGAGTACTTC. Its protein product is CARSLAPREYF.

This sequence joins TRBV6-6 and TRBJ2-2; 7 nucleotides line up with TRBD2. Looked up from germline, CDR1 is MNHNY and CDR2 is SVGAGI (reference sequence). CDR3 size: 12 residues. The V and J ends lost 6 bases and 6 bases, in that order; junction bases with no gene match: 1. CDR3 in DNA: TGTGCCAGCAGACTAGCGCCCGGGGAGCTGTTTTTT. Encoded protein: CASRLAPGELFF.

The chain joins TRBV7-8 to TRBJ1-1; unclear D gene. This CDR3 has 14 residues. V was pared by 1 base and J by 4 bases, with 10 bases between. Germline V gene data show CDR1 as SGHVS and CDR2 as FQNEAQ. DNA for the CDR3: TGTGCCAGCAGCTTAGAAGGAGTGGCCACTGAAGCTTTCTTT. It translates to CASSLEGVATEAFF.

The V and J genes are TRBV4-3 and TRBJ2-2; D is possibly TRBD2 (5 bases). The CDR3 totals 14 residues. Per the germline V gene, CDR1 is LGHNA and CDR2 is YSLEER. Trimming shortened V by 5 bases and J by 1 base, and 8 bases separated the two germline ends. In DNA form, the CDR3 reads TGCGCCAGCAGCGAGGGATGGAACACCGGGGAGCTGTTTTTT. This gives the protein CASSEGWNTGELFF.

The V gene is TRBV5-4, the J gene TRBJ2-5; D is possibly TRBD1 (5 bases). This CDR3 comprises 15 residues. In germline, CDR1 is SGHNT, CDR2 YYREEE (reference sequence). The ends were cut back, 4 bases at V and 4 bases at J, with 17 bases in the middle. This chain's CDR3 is CASSPPPGQPETQYF. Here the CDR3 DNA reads TGTGCCAGCAGCCCTCCCCCAGGGCAGCCAGAGACCCAGTACTTC.

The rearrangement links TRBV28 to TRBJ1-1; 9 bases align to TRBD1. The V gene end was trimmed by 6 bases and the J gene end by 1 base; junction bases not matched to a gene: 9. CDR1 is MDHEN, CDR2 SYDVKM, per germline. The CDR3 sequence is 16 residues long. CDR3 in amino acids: CASSGTGWGKNTEAFF. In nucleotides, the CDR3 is TGTGCCAGCAGCGGGACAGGGTGGGGTAAGAACACTGAAGCTTTCTTT.

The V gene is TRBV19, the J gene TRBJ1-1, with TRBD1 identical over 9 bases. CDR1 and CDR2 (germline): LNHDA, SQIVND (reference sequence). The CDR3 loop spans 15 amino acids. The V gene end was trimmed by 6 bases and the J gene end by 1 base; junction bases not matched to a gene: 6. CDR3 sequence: CASSSGQGWNTEAFF. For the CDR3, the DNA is TGTGCCAGTAGCTCGGGACAGGGATGGAACACTGAAGCTTTCTTT.

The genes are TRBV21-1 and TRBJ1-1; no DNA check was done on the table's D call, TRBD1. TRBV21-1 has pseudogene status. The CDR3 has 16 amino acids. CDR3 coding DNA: TGTGCCAGCAGCAAAGTGGCAGGGGCGAAGGCCACTGAAGCTTTCTTT. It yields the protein CASSKVAGAKATEAFF.

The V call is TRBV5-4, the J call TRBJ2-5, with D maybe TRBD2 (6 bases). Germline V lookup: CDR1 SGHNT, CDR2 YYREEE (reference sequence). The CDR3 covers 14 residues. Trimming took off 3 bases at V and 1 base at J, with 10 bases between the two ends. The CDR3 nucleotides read TGTGCCAGCAGCTCGGGACTCCTCCAAGAGACCCAGTACTTC. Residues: CASSSGLLQETQYF. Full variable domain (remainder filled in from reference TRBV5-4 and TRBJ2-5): ETGVTQSPTHLIKTRGQQVTLRCSSQSGHNTVSWYQQALGQGPQFIFQYYREEENGRGNFPPRFSGLQFPNYSSELNVNALELDDSALYLCASSSGLLQETQYFGPGTRLLVL.

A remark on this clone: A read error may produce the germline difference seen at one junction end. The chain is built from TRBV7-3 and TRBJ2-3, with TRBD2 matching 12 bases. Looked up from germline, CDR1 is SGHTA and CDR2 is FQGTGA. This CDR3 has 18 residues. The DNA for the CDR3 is TGTGCCAGCAGCCTAACCGGACTAGCGGGGTTGAGGACAGATACGCAGTATTTT. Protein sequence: CASSLTGLAGLRTDTQYF.

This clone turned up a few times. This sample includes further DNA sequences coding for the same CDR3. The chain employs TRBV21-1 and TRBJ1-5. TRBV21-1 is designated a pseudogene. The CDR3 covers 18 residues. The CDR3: CASSNPPSARESNQPQHF. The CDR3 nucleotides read TGTGCCAGCAGCAACCCCCCTTCGGCCCGGGAGAGCAATCAGCCCCAGCATTTT.

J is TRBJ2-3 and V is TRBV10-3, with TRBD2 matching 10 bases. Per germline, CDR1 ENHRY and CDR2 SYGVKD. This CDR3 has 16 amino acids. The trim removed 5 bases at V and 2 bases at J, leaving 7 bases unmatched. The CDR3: CAISSSGGEITDTQYF. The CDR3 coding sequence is TGTGCCATCAGTTCTAGCGGGGGTGAAATCACAGATACGCAGTATTTT.

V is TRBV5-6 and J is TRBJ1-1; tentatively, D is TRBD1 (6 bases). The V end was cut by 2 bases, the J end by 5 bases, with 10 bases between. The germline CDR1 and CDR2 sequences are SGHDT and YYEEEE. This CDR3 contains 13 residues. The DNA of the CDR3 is TGTGCCAGCAGCTTCGGGGGGCAGACTGAAGCTTTCTTT. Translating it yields CASSFGGQTEAFF.

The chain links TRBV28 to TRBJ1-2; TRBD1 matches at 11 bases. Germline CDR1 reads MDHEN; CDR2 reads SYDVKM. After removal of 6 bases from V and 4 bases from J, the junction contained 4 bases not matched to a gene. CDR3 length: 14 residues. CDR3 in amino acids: CASSTGTGGYGYTF. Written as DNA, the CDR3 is TGTGCCAGCAGCACCGGGACAGGGGGCTATGGCTACACCTTC.

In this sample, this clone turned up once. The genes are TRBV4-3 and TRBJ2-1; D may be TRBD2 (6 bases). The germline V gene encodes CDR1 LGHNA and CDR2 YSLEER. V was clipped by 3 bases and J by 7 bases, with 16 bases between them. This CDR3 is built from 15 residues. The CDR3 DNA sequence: TGCGCCAGCAGCCATCTTGGTAAACGGGGGAATGAGCAGTTCTTC. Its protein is CASSHLGKRGNEQFF.

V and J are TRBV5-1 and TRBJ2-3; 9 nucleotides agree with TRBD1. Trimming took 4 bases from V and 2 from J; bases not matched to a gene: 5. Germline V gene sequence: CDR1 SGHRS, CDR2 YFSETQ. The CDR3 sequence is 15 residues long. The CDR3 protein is CASSRGQGNTDTQYF. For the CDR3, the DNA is TGCGCCAGCAGCCGTGGACAGGGGAACACAGATACGCAGTATTTT. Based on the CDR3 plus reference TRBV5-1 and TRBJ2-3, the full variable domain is KAGVTQTPRYLIKTRGQQVTLSCSPISGHRSVSWYQQTPGQGLQFLFEYFSETQRNKGNFPGRFSGRQFSNSRSEMNVSTLELGDSALYLCASSRGQGNTDTQYFGPGTRLTVL.